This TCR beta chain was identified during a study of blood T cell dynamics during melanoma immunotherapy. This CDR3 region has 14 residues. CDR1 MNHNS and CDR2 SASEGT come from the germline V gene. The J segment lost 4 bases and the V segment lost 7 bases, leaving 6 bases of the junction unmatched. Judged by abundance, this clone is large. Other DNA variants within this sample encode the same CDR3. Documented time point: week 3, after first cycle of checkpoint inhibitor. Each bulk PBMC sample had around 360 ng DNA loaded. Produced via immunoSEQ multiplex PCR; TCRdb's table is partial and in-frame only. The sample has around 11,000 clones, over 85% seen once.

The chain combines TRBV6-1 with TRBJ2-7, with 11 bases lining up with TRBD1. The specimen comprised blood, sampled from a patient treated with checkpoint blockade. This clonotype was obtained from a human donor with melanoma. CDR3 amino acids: CASNRDRGRYEQYF. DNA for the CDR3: TGTGCCAGCAACCGGGACAGGGGGAGGTACGAGCAGTACTTC.